The following is a T cell receptor (beta chain) sequence with its context. Cohort assignment relied on participant-reported clinical history. Libraries were prepared by immunoSEQ multiplex PCR; TCRdb keeps only in-frame clonotypes and omits some of them. The top ten hold about 4.2% of the sample, which has roughly 300,000 clones, 85% to 90% seen once. The sample belongs to a study of blood T cell repertoires in COVID-19. Sequenced material: PBMCs or T cells enriched from blood (not recorded which). This TCR was recovered from a man aged 30 to 45 who had recovered from COVID-19.

The CDR3: CASSIQGARIEKLFF. The CDR3 DNA sequence: TGTGCCAGCAGTATACAGGGGGCCAGGATTGAAAAACTGTTTTTT. This chain connects TRBV6-2 or TRBV6-3 to TRBJ1-4; TRBD1 matches 9 bases. The CDR3 loop spans 15 amino acids. Per germline, CDR1 MNHEY and CDR2 SVGEGT. The ends lost 5 bases at V and 7 bases at J; junction bases unmatched: 8.